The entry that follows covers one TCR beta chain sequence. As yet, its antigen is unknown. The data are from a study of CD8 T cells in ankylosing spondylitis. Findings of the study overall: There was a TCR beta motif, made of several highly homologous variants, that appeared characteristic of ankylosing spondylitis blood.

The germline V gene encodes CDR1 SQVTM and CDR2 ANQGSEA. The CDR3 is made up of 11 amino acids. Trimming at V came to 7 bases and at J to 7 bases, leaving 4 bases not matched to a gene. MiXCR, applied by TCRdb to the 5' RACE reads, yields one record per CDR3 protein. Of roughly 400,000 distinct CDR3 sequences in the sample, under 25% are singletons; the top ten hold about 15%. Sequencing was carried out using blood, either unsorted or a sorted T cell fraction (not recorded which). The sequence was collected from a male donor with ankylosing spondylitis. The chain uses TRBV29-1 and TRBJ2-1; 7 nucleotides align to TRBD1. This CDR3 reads CSAGGENEQFF. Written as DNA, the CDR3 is TGCAGCGCAGGGGGTGAGAATGAGCAGTTCTTC.